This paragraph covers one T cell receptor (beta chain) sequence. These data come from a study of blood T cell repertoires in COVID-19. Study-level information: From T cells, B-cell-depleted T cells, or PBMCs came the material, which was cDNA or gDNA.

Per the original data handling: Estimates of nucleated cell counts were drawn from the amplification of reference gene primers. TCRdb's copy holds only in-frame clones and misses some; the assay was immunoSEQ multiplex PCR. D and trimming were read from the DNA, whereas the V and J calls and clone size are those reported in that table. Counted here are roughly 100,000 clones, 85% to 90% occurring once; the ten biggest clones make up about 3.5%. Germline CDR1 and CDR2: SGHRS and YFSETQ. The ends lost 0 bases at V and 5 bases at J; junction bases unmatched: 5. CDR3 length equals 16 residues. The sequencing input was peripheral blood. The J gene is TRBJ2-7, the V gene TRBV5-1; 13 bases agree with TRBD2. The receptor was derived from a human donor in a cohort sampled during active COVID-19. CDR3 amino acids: CASSLGGTSGVNEQYF. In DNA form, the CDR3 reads TGCGCCAGCAGCTTGGGCGGGACTAGCGGGGTGAACGAGCAGTACTTC.